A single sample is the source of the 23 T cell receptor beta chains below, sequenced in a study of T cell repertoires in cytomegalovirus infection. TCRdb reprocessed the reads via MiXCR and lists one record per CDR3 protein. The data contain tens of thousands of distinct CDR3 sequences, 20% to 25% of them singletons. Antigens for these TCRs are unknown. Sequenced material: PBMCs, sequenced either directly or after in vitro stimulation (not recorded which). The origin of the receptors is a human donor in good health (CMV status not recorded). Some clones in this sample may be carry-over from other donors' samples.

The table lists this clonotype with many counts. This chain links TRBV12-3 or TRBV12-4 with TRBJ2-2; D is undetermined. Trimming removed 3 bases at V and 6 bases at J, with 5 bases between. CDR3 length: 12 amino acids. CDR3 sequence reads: CASSFQAGELFF. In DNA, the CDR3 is TGTGCCAGCAGTTTCCAGGCCGGGGAGCTGTTTTTT.

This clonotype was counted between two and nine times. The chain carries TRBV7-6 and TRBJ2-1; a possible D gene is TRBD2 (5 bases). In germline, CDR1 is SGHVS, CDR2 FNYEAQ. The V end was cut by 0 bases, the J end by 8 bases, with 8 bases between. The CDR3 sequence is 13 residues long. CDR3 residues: CASSLALSDEQFF. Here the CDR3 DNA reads TGTGCCAGCAGCTTAGCTCTTAGCGATGAGCAGTTCTTC.

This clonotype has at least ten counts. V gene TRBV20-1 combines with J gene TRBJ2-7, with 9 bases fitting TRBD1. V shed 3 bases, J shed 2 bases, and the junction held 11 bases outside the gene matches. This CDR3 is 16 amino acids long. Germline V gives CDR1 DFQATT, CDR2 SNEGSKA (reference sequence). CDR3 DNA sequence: TGCAGTGCTAGCGGCATCCGGGACAGGGTCACCTACGAGCAGTACTTC. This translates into CSASGIRDRVTYEQYF.

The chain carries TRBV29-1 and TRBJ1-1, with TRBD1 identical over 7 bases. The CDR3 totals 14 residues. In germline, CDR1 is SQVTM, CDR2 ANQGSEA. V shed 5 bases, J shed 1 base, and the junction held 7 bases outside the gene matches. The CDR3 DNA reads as TGCAGCGTTTCGAACAGGGGAAGGAACACTGAAGCTTTCTTT. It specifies CSVSNRGRNTEAFF.

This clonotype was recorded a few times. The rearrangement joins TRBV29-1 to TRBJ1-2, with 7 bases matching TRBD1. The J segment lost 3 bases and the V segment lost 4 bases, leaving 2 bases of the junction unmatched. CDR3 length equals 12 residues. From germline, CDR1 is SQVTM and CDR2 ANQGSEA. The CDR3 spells CSVAGTDYGYTF. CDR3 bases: TGCAGCGTTGCCGGGACAGACTATGGCTACACCTTC.

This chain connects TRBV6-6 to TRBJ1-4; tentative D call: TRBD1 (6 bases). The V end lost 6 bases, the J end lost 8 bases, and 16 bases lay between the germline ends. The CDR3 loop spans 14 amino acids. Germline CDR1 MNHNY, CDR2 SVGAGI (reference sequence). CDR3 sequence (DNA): TGTGCCAGCAGATACAGGGAGGTTAAGGAAAAACTGTTTTTT. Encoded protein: CASRYREVKEKLFF.

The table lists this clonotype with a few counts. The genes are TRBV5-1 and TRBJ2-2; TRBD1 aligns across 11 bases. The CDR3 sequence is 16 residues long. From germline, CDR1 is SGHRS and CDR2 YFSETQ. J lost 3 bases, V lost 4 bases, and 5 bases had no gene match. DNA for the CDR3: TGCGCCAGCAGCCCAGGACAGGGGGCGGACACCGGGGAGCTGTTTTTT. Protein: CASSPGQGADTGELFF.

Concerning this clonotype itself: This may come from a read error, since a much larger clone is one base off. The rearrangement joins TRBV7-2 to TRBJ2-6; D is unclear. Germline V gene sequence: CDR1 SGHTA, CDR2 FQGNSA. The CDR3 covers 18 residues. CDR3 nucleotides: TGTGACAGCAGCCCCCGATTCGGTCCATCCTCTGGGGCCAACGTCCTGACTTTC. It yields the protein CDSSPRFGPSSGANVLTF. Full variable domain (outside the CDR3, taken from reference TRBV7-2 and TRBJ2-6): GAGVSQSPSNKVTEKGKDVELRCDPISGHTALYWYRQSLGQGLEFLIYFQGNSAPDKSGLPSDRFSAERTGGSVSTLTIQRTQQEDSAVYLCDSSPRFGPSSGANVLTFGAGSRLTVL.

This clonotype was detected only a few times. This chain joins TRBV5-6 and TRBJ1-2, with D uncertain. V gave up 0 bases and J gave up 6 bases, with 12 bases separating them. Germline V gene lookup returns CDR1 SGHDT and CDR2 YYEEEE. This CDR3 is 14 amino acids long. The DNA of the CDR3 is TGTGCCAGCAGCTTGGTTCCAGGTCCGCATGGCTACACCTTC. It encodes CASSLVPGPHGYTF.

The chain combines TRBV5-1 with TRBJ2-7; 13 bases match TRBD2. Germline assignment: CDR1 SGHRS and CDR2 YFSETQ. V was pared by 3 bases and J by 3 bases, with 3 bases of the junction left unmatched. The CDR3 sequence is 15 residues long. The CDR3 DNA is TGCGCCAGCAGCTCGGGACTAGCGGGAAGCTACGAGCAGTACTTC. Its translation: CASSSGLAGSYEQYF.

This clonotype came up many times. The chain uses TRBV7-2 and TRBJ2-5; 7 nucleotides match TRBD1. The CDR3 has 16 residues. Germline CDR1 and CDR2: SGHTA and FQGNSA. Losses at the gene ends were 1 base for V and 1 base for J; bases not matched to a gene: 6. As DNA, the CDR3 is TGTGCCAGCAGCTTAGTCGGGACAGTTGGCCAAGAGACCCAGTACTTC. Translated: CASSLVGTVGQETQYF.

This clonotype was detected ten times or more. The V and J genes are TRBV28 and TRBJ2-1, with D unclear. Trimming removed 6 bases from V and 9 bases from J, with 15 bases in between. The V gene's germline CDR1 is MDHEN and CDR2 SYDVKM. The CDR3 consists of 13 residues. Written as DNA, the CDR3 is TGTGCCAGCAGCGGACCCAGCCACTTTGAGCAGTTCTTC. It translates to CASSGPSHFEQFF.

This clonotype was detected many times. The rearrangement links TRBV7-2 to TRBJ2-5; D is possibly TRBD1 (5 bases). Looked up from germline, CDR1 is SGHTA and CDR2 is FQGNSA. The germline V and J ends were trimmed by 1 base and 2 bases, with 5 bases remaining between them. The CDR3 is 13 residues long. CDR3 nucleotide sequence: TGTGCCAGCAGCTTAGGACAGCAAGAGACCCAGTACTTC. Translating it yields CASSLGQQETQYF.

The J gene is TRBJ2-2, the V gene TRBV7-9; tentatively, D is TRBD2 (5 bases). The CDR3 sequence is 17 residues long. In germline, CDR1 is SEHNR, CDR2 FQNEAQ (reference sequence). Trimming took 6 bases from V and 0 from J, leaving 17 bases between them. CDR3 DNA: TGTGCCAGCAGACCACCGTATAGGGAGACGAACACCGGGGAGCTGTTTTTT. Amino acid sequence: CASRPPYRETNTGELFF. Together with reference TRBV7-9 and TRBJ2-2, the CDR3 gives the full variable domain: DTGVSQNPRHKITKRGQNVTFRCDPISEHNRLYWYRQTLGQGPEFLTYFQNEAQLEKSRLLSDRFSAERPKGSFSTLEIQRTEQGDSAMYLCASRPPYRETNTGELFFGEGSRLTVL.

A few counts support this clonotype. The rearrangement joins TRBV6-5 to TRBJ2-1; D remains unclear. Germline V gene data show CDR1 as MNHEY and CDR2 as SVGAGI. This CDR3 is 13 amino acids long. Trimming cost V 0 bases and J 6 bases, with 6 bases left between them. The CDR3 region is CASSYSNGNEQFF. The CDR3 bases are TGTGCCAGCAGTTACTCGAATGGCAATGAGCAGTTCTTC.

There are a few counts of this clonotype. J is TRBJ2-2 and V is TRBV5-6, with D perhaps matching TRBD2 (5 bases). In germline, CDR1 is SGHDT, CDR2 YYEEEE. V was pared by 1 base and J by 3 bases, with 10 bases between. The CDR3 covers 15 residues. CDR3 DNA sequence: TGTGCCAGCAGCTTGCGGGGTAGATACACCGGGGAGCTGTTTTTT. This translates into CASSLRGRYTGELFF.

This chain's CDR3 is CAISESSVVGSPLHF. The CDR3 DNA sequence: TGTGCCATCAGTGAGTCGTCTGTAGTAGGTTCACCCCTCCACTTT. V gene TRBV10-3 combines with J gene TRBJ1-6, with D unclear. Trimming removed 0 bases at V and 9 bases at J, with 12 bases between. The germline V gene has CDR1 ENHRY and CDR2 SYGVKD. The CDR3 loop spans 15 amino acids.

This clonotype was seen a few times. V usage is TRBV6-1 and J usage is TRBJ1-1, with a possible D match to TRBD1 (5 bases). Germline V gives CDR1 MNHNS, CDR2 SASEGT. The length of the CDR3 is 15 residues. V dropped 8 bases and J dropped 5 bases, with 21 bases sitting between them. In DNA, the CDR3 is TGTGCCAGCTCGAGTCTTAGGGGAGGTGGGACTGAAGCTTTCTTT. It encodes CASSSLRGGGTEAFF.

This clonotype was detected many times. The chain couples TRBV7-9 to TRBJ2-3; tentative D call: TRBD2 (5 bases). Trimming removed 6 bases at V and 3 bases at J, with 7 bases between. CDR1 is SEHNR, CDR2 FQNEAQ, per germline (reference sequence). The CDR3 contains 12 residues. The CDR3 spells CASRRATDTQYF. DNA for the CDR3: TGTGCCAGCAGGAGGGCGACAGATACGCAGTATTTT.

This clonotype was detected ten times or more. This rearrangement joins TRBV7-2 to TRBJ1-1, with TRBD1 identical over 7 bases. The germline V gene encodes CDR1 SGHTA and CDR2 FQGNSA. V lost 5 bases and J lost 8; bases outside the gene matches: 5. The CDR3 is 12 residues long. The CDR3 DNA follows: TGTGCCAGCAGCCCGACAGGGAGGGAAGCTTTCTTT. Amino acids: CASSPTGREAFF.

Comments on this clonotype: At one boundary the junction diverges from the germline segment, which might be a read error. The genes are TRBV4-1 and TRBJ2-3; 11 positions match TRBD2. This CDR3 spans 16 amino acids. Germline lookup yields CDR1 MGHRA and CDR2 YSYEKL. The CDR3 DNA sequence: TGTGCCAGCAGCGACTTAGCGGGGGGGGGCACAGATACGCAGTATTTT. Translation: CASSDLAGGGTDTQYF.

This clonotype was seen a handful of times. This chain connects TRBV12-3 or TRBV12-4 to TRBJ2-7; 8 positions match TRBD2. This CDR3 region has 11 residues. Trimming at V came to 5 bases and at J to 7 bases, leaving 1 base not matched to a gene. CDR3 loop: CASSRGGEQYF. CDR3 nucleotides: TGTGCCAGCAGTCGGGGGGGGGAGCAGTACTTC.

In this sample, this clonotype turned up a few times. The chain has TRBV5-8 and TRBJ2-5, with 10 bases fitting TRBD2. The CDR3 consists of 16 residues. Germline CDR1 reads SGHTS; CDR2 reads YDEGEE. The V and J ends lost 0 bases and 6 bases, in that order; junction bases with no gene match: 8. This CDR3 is CASSLAAGTSVQTQYF. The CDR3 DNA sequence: TGTGCCAGCAGCTTGGCGGCGGGGACTAGCGTGCAGACCCAGTACTTC.